This T cell receptor (beta chain) was observed in a study of T-cell memory formation after mild COVID-19. The study's findings and limits: Cross-reactive memory seemingly joined, as some responding clones were found in pre-infection memory.

TCRdb ran MiXCR on the 5' RACE reads and lists one entry per CDR3 protein. The table lists 270,000 or so distinct CDR3 sequences, about a sixth of them singletons. CDR3 size: 15 residues. V lost 1 base to trimming and J lost 2 bases, with 10 bases between them. Per germline, CDR1 SEHNR and CDR2 FQNEAQ (reference sequence). Remarks on this clonotype: The antigen is undetermined.

This chain connects TRBV7-9 to TRBJ2-3, with unresolved D. The sample consisted of PBMCs or a T cell subset sorted from them (not recorded which). This receptor was obtained from a man between 18 and 29 years old who had mild COVID-19 (a few samples of this study predate the infection). Cell type and time point are not known. CDR3 sequence reads: CASSLVRQTTDTQYF. DNA of the CDR3: TGTGCCAGCAGCTTAGTAAGGCAGACCACAGATACGCAGTATTTT.